These T cell receptor beta chains were read from a single sample in a study of shared clonotypes between healthy human individuals. Assay used: immunoSEQ multiplex PCR; TCRdb lists only in-frame clones, some missing. In the table there are 2 million to 3 million clones, roughly 93% of which are singletons. Sequenced material: naive CD4+ T cells from PBMCs. These receptors came from a man aged 18 to 35 in good health. Some clones in this sample may be carry-over from other donors' samples. CDR3s include the opening cysteine and the closing phenylalanine or tryptophan. Each record gives: J gene, V gene, clone size, D gene, CDR3 protein, CDR3 DNA. D genes are given only for firm matches. For some rows the clone size is stated as once, few or many, or as a class when expanded; others skip it.

TRBJ2-5	TRBV9	-	-	CASSTAPGHGETQYF	TGTGCCAGCAGCACGGCGCCTGGACACGGGGAGACCCAGTACTTC
TRBJ2-5	TRBV15	-	-	CATSRVGPYQETQYF	TGTGCCACCAGCAGAGTGGGACCGTACCAAGAGACCCAGTACTTC
TRBJ2-2	TRBV11-2	-	TRBD1	CASSLDETGTSGELFF	TGTGCCAGCAGCTTAGATGAGACAGGGACCTCGGGGGAGCTGTTTTTT
TRBJ2-7	TRBV10-3	-	-	CAISGGQAGIYEQYF	TGTGCCATCAGTGGCGGACAGGCGGGAATTTACGAGCAGTACTTC
TRBJ1-1	TRBV18	-	-	CASSPPSQAGAEAFF	TGTGCCAGCTCACCACCGAGCCAGGCGGGCGCTGAAGCTTTCTTT
TRBJ2-2	TRBV9	-	TRBD2	CASSATSGRAVIAGELFF	TGTGCCAGCAGCGCGACTAGCGGGAGGGCCGTTATTGCCGGGGAGCTGTTTTTT
TRBJ2-3	TRBV4-2	-	TRBD2	CASSQRTSGRGDTQYF	TGTGCCAGCAGCCAGCGGACTAGCGGGCGGGGAGATACGCAGTATTTT
TRBJ2-7	TRBV23-1	-	-	CASSQYLSGQTYEQYF	TGCGCCAGCAGTCAATATTTATCCGGACAGACCTACGAGCAGTACTTC
TRBJ1-4	TRBV6-5	-	-	CASSSNSFKLFF	TGTGCCAGCAGTTCCAACAGTTTTAAACTGTTTTTT
TRBJ2-7	TRBV30	-	-	CAWSIVLTGEQYF	TGTGCCTGGAGTATTGTATTGACAGGAGAGCAGTACTTC
TRBJ2-7	TRBV29-1	-	-	CSVVSARIYEQYF	TGCAGCGTTGTTTCGGCGCGCATATACGAGCAGTACTTC
TRBJ2-1	TRBV5-4	-	TRBD1	CASSIGTGGYNEQFF	TGTGCCAGCAGCATAGGGACAGGGGGGTACAATGAGCAGTTCTTC
TRBJ2-7	TRBV27	-	-	CASRPRQGRVPYEQYF	TGTGCCAGCAGACCGCGGCAGGGCAGGGTACCCTACGAGCAGTACTTC
TRBJ2-1	TRBV6-4	-	-	CASSDSFRVGVNEQFF	TGTGCCAGCAGTGACTCCTTCAGGGTAGGGGTCAATGAGCAGTTCTTC
TRBJ1-2	TRBV27	-	-	CASSASRTSRPYGYTF	TGTGCCAGCAGTGCTTCCCGGACCTCAAGGCCCTATGGCTACACCTTC
TRBJ2-2	TRBV7-3	-	-	CASSNGANTGELFF	TGTGCCAGCAGTAACGGGGCCAACACCGGGGAGCTGTTTTTT
TRBJ1-1	TRBV18	-	-	CASSPPGRGENTEAFF	TGTGCCAGCTCACCACCGGGTCGGGGGGAGAACACTGAAGCTTTCTTT
TRBJ2-7	TRBV7-9	-	-	CASSSRPISYEQYF	TGTGCCAGCAGCTCAAGACCGATCTCCTACGAGCAGTACTTC
TRBJ1-1	TRBV4-2	-	-	CASSRAGDLGTEAFF	TGTGCCAGCAGCCGGGCGGGGGACCTCGGCACTGAAGCTTTCTTT
TRBJ2-7	TRBV7-2	-	TRBD2	CASSLAPWTRLGEQYF	TGTGCCAGCAGCTTAGCCCCCTGGACTAGGTTGGGCGAGCAGTACTTC
TRBJ1-4	TRBV9	-	-	CASSVGSYSNEKLFF	TGTGCCAGCAGCGTAGGGAGTTACTCTAATGAAAAACTGTTTTTT
TRBJ1-2	TRBV5-4	-	-	CASSPRGGVPGYTF	TGTGCCAGCAGCCCCCGGGGCGGGGTCCCTGGCTACACCTTC
TRBJ2-7	TRBV5-1	-	-	CASSPMTPTYEQYF	TGCGCCAGCAGCCCCATGACACCTACCTACGAGCAGTACTTC
TRBJ2-7	TRBV7-9	-	-	CASSPLYF	TGTGCCAGCAGCCCTCTTTACTTC
TRBJ1-1	TRBV27	-	TRBD1	CASSTKTGASEAFF	TGTGCCAGCAGTACCAAGACAGGGGCGAGTGAAGCTTTCTTT
TRBJ2-7	TRBV7-2	-	-	CASSSGASYEQYF	TGTGCCAGCAGCTCCGGAGCGAGCTACGAGCAGTACTTC
TRBJ2-5	TRBV5-4	-	-	CASSLHTGALETQYF	TGTGCCAGCAGCTTGCATACGGGGGCGTTAGAGACCCAGTACTTC
TRBJ2-7	TRBV18	-	-	CASSRDSYEQYF	TGTGCCAGCTCAAGGGACTCCTACGAGCAGTACTTC
TRBJ2-1	TRBV11-2	-	-	CASSSVSVAVNEQFF	TGTGCCAGCAGCTCAGTTTCGGTTGCGGTCAATGAGCAGTTCTTC
TRBJ2-7	TRBV10-3	-	TRBD2	CAISSQYSGRHEQYF	TGTGCCATCAGCTCACAATATAGCGGGAGGCACGAGCAGTACTTC
TRBJ1-1	TRBV5-1	-	TRBD1	CASKRDRFSEAFF	TGCGCCAGCAAGAGGGACAGATTCTCTGAAGCTTTCTTT
TRBJ2-2	TRBV12-5	-	TRBD1	CASGSGTENTGELFF	TGTGCTAGTGGTTCCGGGACAGAGAACACCGGGGAGCTGTTTTTT
TRBJ2-2	TRBV28	-	TRBD1	CASSVPGQGAGELFF	TGTGCCAGCAGTGTACCGGGACAGGGGGCCGGGGAGCTGTTTTTT
TRBJ2-1	TRBV28	-	TRBD2	CASSFTSEVYNEQFF	TGTGCCAGCAGTTTCACTAGCGAAGTCTACAATGAGCAGTTCTTC
TRBJ1-1	TRBV29-1	-	-	CSVGVMGAATEAFF	TGCAGCGTTGGGGTTATGGGGGCCGCAACTGAAGCTTTCTTT
TRBJ2-7	TRBV28	-	TRBD1	CACTGASSYEQYF	TGTGCTTGCACAGGGGCTAGCTCCTACGAGCAGTACTTC
TRBJ1-4	TRBV18	-	TRBD1	CASSPGTGANEKLFF	TGTGCCAGCTCACCTGGGACAGGGGCGAATGAAAAACTGTTTTTT
TRBJ1-5	TRBV2	-	-	CASSEASLRDSNQPQHF	TGTGCCAGCAGTGAAGCGTCCCTTCGGGACAGCAATCAGCCCCAGCATTTT
TRBJ2-2	TRBV21-1	once	-	CASSKDKGQGTGELFF	TGTGCCAGCAGCAAAGATAAGGGACAGGGGACCGGGGAGCTGTTTTTT
TRBJ2-3	TRBV18	-	TRBD2	CASSLGLAENTDTQYF	TGTGCCAGCTCACTGGGACTAGCGGAGAACACAGATACGCAGTATTTT
TRBJ2-7	TRBV6-1	-	TRBD1	CASRQGALITYEQYF	TGTGCCAGTCGACAGGGGGCCCTAATCACCTACGAGCAGTACTTC
TRBJ2-6	TRBV5-5	-	-	CASSLGQGPGANVLTF	TGTGCCAGCAGCTTGGGGCAGGGCCCTGGGGCCAACGTCCTGACTTTC
TRBJ2-1	TRBV5-1	-	TRBD1	CASSLARDRVLNEQFF	TGCGCCAGCAGCTTGGCGCGGGACAGGGTTCTCAATGAGCAGTTCTTC
TRBJ1-4	TRBV4-3	-	-	CASSQEWTDLNEKLFF	TGCGCCAGCAGCCAAGAGTGGACGGACTTAAATGAAAAACTGTTTTTT
TRBJ1-4	TRBV7-2	-	-	CASRLSGEKLFF	TGTGCCAGCCGCCTGAGTGGTGAAAAACTGTTTTTT
TRBJ2-1	TRBV5-4	-	TRBD2	CASSGGRSGRAGNEQFF	TGTGCCAGCAGCGGGGGCCGTAGCGGGAGGGCCGGGAATGAGCAGTTCTTC
TRBJ2-1	TRBV6-5	-	-	CASSYSDPDNEQFF	TGTGCCAGCAGTTACTCGGACCCCGACAATGAGCAGTTCTTC
TRBJ1-1	TRBV5-1	-	-	CASSSRVQGNTEAFF	TGCGCCAGCAGCTCGCGAGTACAGGGGAACACTGAAGCTTTCTTT
TRBJ1-1	TRBV19	-	-	CASSPIRGGTEAFF	TGTGCCAGTAGCCCAATCAGGGGCGGCACTGAAGCTTTCTTT
TRBJ1-1	TRBV28	-	-	CASSTPTRVGTEAFF	TGTGCCAGCAGTACCCCTACTCGGGTAGGCACTGAAGCTTTCTTT
TRBJ2-7	TRBV19	-	TRBD2	CASRPRTSGNYEQYF	TGTGCCAGCCGGCCCAGGACTAGCGGGAACTACGAGCAGTACTTC
TRBJ2-5	TRBV6-5	-	-	CATRTFPQETQYF	TGTGCCACCAGGACATTCCCCCAAGAGACCCAGTACTTC
TRBJ2-3	TRBV9	-	TRBD1	CASSVEGTASTDTQYF	TGTGCCAGCAGCGTAGAGGGGACAGCTAGCACAGATACGCAGTATTTT
TRBJ1-4	TRBV2	-	TRBD1	CATGPTGASAEKLFF	TGTGCCACCGGGCCCACAGGGGCGAGTGCTGAAAAACTGTTTTTT
TRBJ2-5	TRBV7-8	-	-	CASSPKGGQETQYF	TGTGCCAGCAGCCCGAAGGGGGGCCAGGAGACCCAGTACTTC
TRBJ2-7	TRBV6-5	-	TRBD2	CASSYSGGSRYEQYF	TGTGCCAGCAGTTACTCGGGCGGGAGTCGGTACGAGCAGTACTTC